This T cell receptor (beta chain) was sequenced during a study of CD8+CD57+ T cells in acquired aplastic anemia. Study in general: The mean DNA yield obtained from sorted CD4+ and CD8+ cells came to about 3 ug. The study, taken as a whole, reports: Controls and patients did not differ significantly in CD8+ Simpson's diversity. Shared by patients and controls, almost 30 CD8+ CDR3s were abundant in patients.

For this clonotype: No antigen is known for it.

It was genomic DNA that served as the template for profiling TCR beta VDJ and CDR3. MiXCR, applied by TCRdb to the reads, yields one record per CDR3 protein. The sample includes about 400,000 distinct CDR3 sequences, around 72% of them seen just once. The source of this sequence is a human donor in good health, serving as a control. Specimen: sorted CD4+, CD8+, or CD8+CD57+ T cells (not recorded which) from PBMCs.

The CDR3 DNA reads TGTGCCAGCAGCGAGGAATGGGGACGGGAGACCCAGTACTTC. Its translation is CASSEEWGRETQYF. The chain carries TRBV5-6 and TRBJ2-5; D assignment may be TRBD1 or TRBD2 (5 bases each). The germline V and J ends were trimmed by 4 bases and 5 bases, with 15 bases remaining between them. This CDR3 is 14 amino acids long. The germline V gene encodes CDR1 SGHDT and CDR2 YYEEEE.